Listed below are T cell receptor beta chains from one sample, sequenced in a study of blood T cell repertoires in COVID-19. The repertoire was sequenced with immunoSEQ multiplex PCR; TCRdb's copy has only in-frame clones and lacks some. The repertoire holds under 200,000 clones, around 74% seen once, with around 3% in the top ten. The specimen was peripheral blood. The source of these receptors is an older man with acute or convalescent COVID-19. Both conserved end residues are part of each CDR3. D genes are given only for firm matches. Only some rows state a clone size, as once, few, many or a class for expanded clones.

-	-	TRBV27	TRBJ2-7	TGTGCCAGCAGATTGACGAGGAAGATGACCATCGGCGAGCAGTACTTC	CASRLTRKMTIGEQYF
-	-	TRBV27	TRBJ2-1	TGTGCCAGCAGCCCCGGGGTCACCCGTAATGAGCAGTTCTTC	CASSPGVTRNEQFF
TRBD1	-	TRBV7-2	TRBJ2-7	TGTGCCAGCAGCTACGGGACAGGTCAGGCCTACGAGCAGTACTTC	CASSYGTGQAYEQYF
TRBD1	once	TRBV5-6	TRBJ1-2	TGTGCCAGCAGCCGTGGACAGGGAGATTATGGCTACACCTTC	CASSRGQGDYGYTF
TRBD1	once	TRBV7-3	TRBJ1-3	TGTGCCAGCAGCTTATACCGACAGGGCTCTGGAAACACCATATATTTT	CASSLYRQGSGNTIYF
-	-	TRBV25-1	TRBJ1-5	TGTGCCAGCAAAGTTCCCAGGGCCCGGCAGCCCCAGCATTTT	CASKVPRARQPQHF
TRBD2	-	TRBV2	TRBJ2-5	TGTGCCAGTAGAGCGACTAGCGGGGTCGCTGGCCAAGAGACCCAGTACTTC	CASRATSGVAGQETQYF
TRBD2	-	TRBV19	TRBJ2-7	TGTGCCAGTAGTATTCGCCTAGCGGGAGGAAGAGCCACCTACGAGCAGTACTTC	CASSIRLAGGRATYEQYF
-	-	TRBV5-4	TRBJ1-1	TGTGCCAGCAGTACAATCATGAACACTGAAGCTTTCTTT	CASSTIMNTEAFF
-	-	TRBV7-9	TRBJ1-1	TGTGCCAGCAGCTTTGGGGAGTCGGGCTCGGATGAAGCTTTCTTT	CASSFGESGSDEAFF
-	-	TRBV11-2	TRBJ2-1	TGTGCCAGCAGCTTAGTGGGGGGGCAGTACAATGAGCAGTTCTTC	CASSLVGGQYNEQFF
-	-	TRBV19	TRBJ2-7	TGTGCCACCTCCACAGGGAGCTACGAGCAGTACTTC	CATSTGSYEQYF
-	-	TRBV28	TRBJ1-6	TGTGCCAGCAGTTTATTCCCTTATAATTCACCCCTCCACTTT	CASSLFPYNSPLHF
TRBD1	-	TRBV28	TRBJ1-6	TGTGCCAGCAGTCACCGACAGGGGGGAACTTCACCCCTCCACTTT	CASSHRQGGTSPLHF
TRBD1	-	TRBV6-5	TRBJ2-1	TGTGCCAGCAGTTTCGACAGGGGGCGAGACTATGAGCAGTTCTTC	CASSFDRGRDYEQFF
-	-	TRBV7-2	TRBJ1-3	TGTGCCAGCAGCAAGACAGAAGCTGGAAACACCATATATTTT	CASSKTEAGNTIYF
TRBD1	few	TRBV5-1	TRBJ1-4	TGCGCCAGCAGCGCCGGGACAGGGGGCCGGGGAGAAAAACTGTTTTTT	CASSAGTGGRGEKLFF
TRBD2	-	TRBV7-9	TRBJ2-3	TGTGCCAGCAGCATCAGCGGGAGCGCAGATACGCAGTATTTT	CASSISGSADTQYF
-	-	TRBV7-2	TRBJ2-2	TGTGCCAGCAGCTCCGGGACACTTGGGACCGGGGAGCTGTTTTTT	CASSSGTLGTGELFF
-	-	TRBV10-3	TRBJ1-1	TGTGCCATCAGTGAGCACGGCGGGCGTGAAGCTTTCTTT	CAISEHGGREAFF
-	-	TRBV14	TRBJ1-2	TGTGCCAGCAGCCAAGACTGGCAAAGCTATGGCTACACCTTC	CASSQDWQSYGYTF
TRBD1	-	TRBV2	TRBJ2-5	TGTGCCAGCAGTGAACAGGGGGCGGAGGAGACCCAGTACTTC	CASSEQGAEETQYF